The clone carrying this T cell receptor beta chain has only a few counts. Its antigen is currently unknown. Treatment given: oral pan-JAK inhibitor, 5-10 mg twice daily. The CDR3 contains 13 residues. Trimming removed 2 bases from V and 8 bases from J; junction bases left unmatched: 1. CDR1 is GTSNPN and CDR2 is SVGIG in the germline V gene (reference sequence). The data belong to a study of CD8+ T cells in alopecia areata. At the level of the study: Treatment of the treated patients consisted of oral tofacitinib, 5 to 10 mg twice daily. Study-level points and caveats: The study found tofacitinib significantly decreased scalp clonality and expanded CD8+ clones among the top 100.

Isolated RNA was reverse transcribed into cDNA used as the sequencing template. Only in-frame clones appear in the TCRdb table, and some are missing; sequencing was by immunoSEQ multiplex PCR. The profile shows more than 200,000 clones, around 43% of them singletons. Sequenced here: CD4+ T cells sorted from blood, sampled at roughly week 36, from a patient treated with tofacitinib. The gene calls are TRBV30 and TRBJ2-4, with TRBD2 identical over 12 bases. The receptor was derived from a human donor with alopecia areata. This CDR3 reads CAWSLAGGYIQYF. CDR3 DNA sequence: TGTGCCTGGAGTCTAGCGGGAGGGTACATTCAGTACTTC.